This TCR beta chain was identified in a study of blood T cell repertoires in COVID-19. This table comes from immunoSEQ multiplex PCR, and its TCRdb copy is limited to in-frame clones, with some not included. The top ten hold less than 2.5% of the sample, which has some 260,000 clones, 75% to 95% seen once. This clone was seen a few times. Ages ranged from about 18 to 89 years, with residence in about 24 US areas. Two negative PCRs, clearance, or symptom resolution were required of recovered Cohort 3 donors. The germline CDR1 and CDR2 sequences are MNHEY and SVGEGT. V lost 5 bases and J lost 6, with 14 bases in between. The CDR3 has 14 residues.

Sequencing used PBMCs or T cells enriched from blood (not recorded which). The source is a woman aged 18-29 years who had recovered from COVID-19. This sequence joins TRBV6-2 or TRBV6-3 and TRBJ1-5; D is possibly TRBD1 (5 bases). Here the CDR3 reads CASSRTTGGQPQHF. In DNA, the CDR3 is TGTGCCAGCAGTCGGACAACGGGGGGTCAGCCCCAGCATTTT.